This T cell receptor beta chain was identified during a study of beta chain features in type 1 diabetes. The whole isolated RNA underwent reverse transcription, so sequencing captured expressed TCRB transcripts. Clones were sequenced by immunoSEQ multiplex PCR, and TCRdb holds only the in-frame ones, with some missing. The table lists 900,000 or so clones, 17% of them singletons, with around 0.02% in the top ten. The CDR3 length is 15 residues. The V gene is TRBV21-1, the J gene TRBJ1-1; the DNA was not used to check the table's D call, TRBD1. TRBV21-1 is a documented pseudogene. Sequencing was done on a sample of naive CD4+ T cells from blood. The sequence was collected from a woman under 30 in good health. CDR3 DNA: TGTGCCAGCATAAACAGGGGGCTGGGAAACACTGAAGCTTTCTTT. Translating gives CASINRGLGNTEAFF.